This T cell receptor beta chain appears in the sequencing data of a study of T-cell memory formation after mild COVID-19. Study as a whole: TCR clusters were mostly donor specific.

Using its own MiXCR run on the 5' RACE reads, TCRdb lists one record per CDR3 protein. The data contain around 100,000 distinct CDR3 sequences, over 8.5% of them singletons. CDR3 length equals 17 residues. CDR1 SEHNR and CDR2 FQNEAQ come from the germline V gene (reference sequence). With 5 bases clipped from V and 1 base from J, the junction kept 9 bases outside the gene matches. The TCR was taken from a man aged 18 to 29 who had mild COVID-19 (a few samples of this study predate the infection). Cell type and time point are not known. The V call is TRBV7-9, the J call TRBJ2-3; TRBD2 matches at 10 bases. The sequencing sample was made of PBMCs or a T cell subset sorted from them (not recorded which). The CDR3 coding sequence is TGTGCCAGCAGCCCCCCCGGAGGACTAGCGGGCACAGATACGCAGTATTTT. Translating it yields CASSPPGGLAGTDTQYF.